These 15 T cell receptor beta chains originate from one sample sequenced in a study of naive and memory T cell subsets. Study-level findings and limits: Possibly reflecting memory cells re-expressing CD45RA, a few larger clonotypes occurred in naive repertoires, especially CD8.

Two oligonucleotides, mixed equimolar, formed the beta constant-region primer covering TRBC1 and TRBC2. Four rounds of PCR amplified the ligated cDNA using nested alpha and beta constant-region primers plus SP2. MiXCR, applied by TCRdb to the UMI-ligation and nested PCR reads, yields one record per CDR3 protein. The sample holds roughly 83,000 distinct CDR3 sequences; around 11% are singletons and the top ten take around 0.13%. These TCRs' antigens remain unknown. Sequencing was carried out using naive CD4+ T cells from blood. The receptors originated from a human donor in good health.

This clonotype was observed at least ten times. The chain carries TRBV29-1 and TRBJ2-5; 7 bases are shared with TRBD2. The CDR3 sequence is 14 residues long. The V and J ends lost 6 bases and 0 bases, in that order; junction bases with no gene match: 7. The germline gives CDR1 SQVTM, CDR2 ANQGSEA. CDR3 residues: CSVAPLADQETQYF. CDR3 DNA: TGCAGCGTCGCACCGCTAGCGGACCAAGAGACCCAGTACTTC.

This chain connects TRBV6-2 or TRBV6-3 to TRBJ2-1; 10 nucleotides align to TRBD1. CDR1 is MNHEY and CDR2 is SVGEGT in the germline V gene. This CDR3 is 15 amino acids long. J was trimmed by 5 bases and V by 5 bases; bases with no gene match: 6. In DNA, the CDR3 is TGTGCCAGCAGTAAGACAGGGGGCTACAACAATGAGCAGTTCTTC. Translation: CASSKTGGYNNEQFF.

This clonotype came up a few times. The rearrangement links TRBV6-2 or TRBV6-3 to TRBJ2-1, with TRBD1 matching 9 bases. In germline, CDR1 is MNHEY, CDR2 SVGEGT. The CDR3 is made up of 20 amino acids. Unmatched junction bases numbered 30, after V lost 8 bases and J lost 10 bases. The CDR3 sequence is CASSQPPGQGSITGGSEQFF. DNA for the CDR3: TGTGCCAGCTCTCAACCCCCTGGACAGGGGTCGATTACGGGGGGCAGCGAGCAGTTCTTC.

V gene TRBV5-1 combines with J gene TRBJ2-3, with a weak D call TRBD1 (5 bases). V dropped 0 bases and J dropped 3 bases, with 14 bases sitting between them. In germline, CDR1 is SGHRS, CDR2 YFSETQ. The CDR3 has 16 amino acids. DNA of the CDR3: TGCGCCAGCAGCTTGGGATGGCAGGGAAGAACAGATACGCAGTATTTT. Protein sequence: CASSLGWQGRTDTQYF.

This clonotype was found a few times. The chain is built from TRBV30 and TRBJ2-1; no definite D call. Trimming shortened V by 2 bases and J by 9 bases, and 14 bases separated the two germline ends. CDR3 size: 13 residues. Germline values: CDR1 GTSNPN, CDR2 SVGIG (reference sequence). This chain's CDR3 is CAWSKRPKSEQFF. The CDR3 nucleotides read TGTGCCTGGAGTAAACGGCCCAAATCTGAGCAGTTCTTC.

This clonotype was picked up a small number of times. The rearrangement links TRBV29-1 to TRBJ1-5; TRBD1 might be the D (6 bases). This CDR3 is 12 amino acids long. The V end lost 6 bases, the J end lost 3 bases, and 9 bases lay between the germline ends. Germline V gene sequence: CDR1 SQVTM, CDR2 ANQGSEA. CDR3 in amino acids: CSVGGYNQPQHF. Written as DNA, the CDR3 is TGCAGCGTAGGGGGGTACAATCAGCCCCAGCATTTT.

In its sample, this clonotype was seen many times. This rearrangement joins TRBV11-2 to TRBJ2-3; D is unresolved. V dropped 4 bases and J dropped 1 base, with 6 bases sitting between them. Per germline, CDR1 SGHAT and CDR2 FQNNGV. This CDR3 has 13 residues. This CDR3 reads CASSSPGTDTQYF. The CDR3 DNA reads TGTGCCAGCAGCTCTCCGGGCACAGATACGCAGTATTTT.

This clonotype was seen a handful of times. The chain is built from TRBV13 and TRBJ2-7; 8 nucleotides match TRBD1. Germline CDR1 and CDR2: PRHDT and FYEKMQ (reference sequence). V lost 5 bases and J lost 2; bases outside the gene matches: 5. The CDR3 covers 14 residues. The CDR3 coding sequence is TGTGCCAGCAGCCTCGGACAGGGTCCCTACGAGCAGTACTTC. Translated, it gives CASSLGQGPYEQYF. Full variable domain (outside the CDR3, taken from reference TRBV13 and TRBJ2-7): AAGVIQSPRHLIKEKRETATLKCYPIPRHDTVYWYQQGPGQDPQFLISFYEKMQSDKGSIPDRFSAQQFSDYHSELNMSSLELGDSALYFCASSLGQGPYEQYFGPGTRLTVT.

In this sample, this clonotype turned up many times. V usage is TRBV7-2 and J usage is TRBJ2-7; D is perhaps TRBD2 (7 bases). This CDR3 is built from 15 residues. Trimming removed 5 bases at V and 2 bases at J, with 16 bases between. Germline V lookup: CDR1 SGHTA, CDR2 FQGNSA. The CDR3 reads CASSPHGGRTYEQYF. The CDR3 bases are TGTGCCAGCAGCCCCCACGGGGGGCGGACCTACGAGCAGTACTTC.

The chain is built from TRBV7-2 and TRBJ2-3; D gene ambiguous. V dropped 5 bases and J dropped 6 bases, with 12 bases sitting between them. Looked up from germline, CDR1 is SGHTA and CDR2 is FQGNSA. This CDR3 region has 13 residues. The CDR3 region is CASSDQRRDTQYF. The DNA of the CDR3 is TGTGCCAGCAGCGACCAGCGAAGGGATACGCAGTATTTT.

This clonotype appeared many times. This chain links TRBV6-2 or TRBV6-3 with TRBJ2-7; possibly TRBD1 or TRBD2 for D (5 bases each). The germline V and J ends were trimmed by 6 bases and 4 bases, with 22 bases remaining between them. The CDR3 consists of 16 residues. CDR1 and CDR2 from the germline V gene are MNHEY and SVGEGT. The CDR3 region is CASSTTPGPALYEQYF. As DNA, the CDR3 is TGTGCCAGCAGCACCACACCGGGACCTGCATTGTACGAGCAGTACTTC.

The sample holds a few counts of this clonotype. The chain joins TRBV10-3 to TRBJ2-7, with D perhaps matching TRBD2 (5 bases). CDR1 and CDR2 from the germline V gene are ENHRY and SYGVKD. The CDR3 is 13 amino acids. The germline V and J ends were trimmed by 4 bases and 7 bases, with 14 bases remaining between them. The CDR3 bases are TGTGCCATCAGTGTAGCCGGCCCGGGGGAGCAGTACTTC. Translated, it gives CAISVAGPGEQYF.

This clonotype was picked up many times. The chain joins TRBV25-1 to TRBJ2-6; D not certain. V dropped 3 bases and J dropped 4 bases, with 7 bases sitting between them. Germline assignment: CDR1 MGHDK and CDR2 SYGVNS. CDR3 size: 14 residues. This chain's CDR3 is CASSEASGANVLTF. Here the CDR3 DNA reads TGTGCCAGCAGTGAGGCTTCCGGGGCCAACGTCCTGACTTTC.

The rearrangement links TRBV20-1 to TRBJ1-1; 8 bases are shared with TRBD1. Germline CDR1 is DFQATT and CDR2 is SNEGSKA (reference sequence). The CDR3 runs to 16 residues. The V segment lost 3 bases and the J segment 4 bases; nucleotides outside the gene matches: 13. CDR3 sequence: CSARPRGQGGSTEAFF. In nucleotides, the CDR3 is TGCAGTGCTAGGCCCAGAGGACAGGGCGGGAGCACTGAAGCTTTCTTT.

This clonotype was recorded many times. V is TRBV28 and J is TRBJ2-3, with 8 bases identical to TRBD1. The V and J ends lost 0 bases and 2 bases, in that order; junction bases with no gene match: 1. The CDR3 spans 15 residues. Germline CDR1 and CDR2: MDHEN and SYDVKM. The CDR3 bases are TGTGCCAGCAGTTTATGGGACAGGGACACAGATACGCAGTATTTT. This translates into CASSLWDRDTDTQYF.